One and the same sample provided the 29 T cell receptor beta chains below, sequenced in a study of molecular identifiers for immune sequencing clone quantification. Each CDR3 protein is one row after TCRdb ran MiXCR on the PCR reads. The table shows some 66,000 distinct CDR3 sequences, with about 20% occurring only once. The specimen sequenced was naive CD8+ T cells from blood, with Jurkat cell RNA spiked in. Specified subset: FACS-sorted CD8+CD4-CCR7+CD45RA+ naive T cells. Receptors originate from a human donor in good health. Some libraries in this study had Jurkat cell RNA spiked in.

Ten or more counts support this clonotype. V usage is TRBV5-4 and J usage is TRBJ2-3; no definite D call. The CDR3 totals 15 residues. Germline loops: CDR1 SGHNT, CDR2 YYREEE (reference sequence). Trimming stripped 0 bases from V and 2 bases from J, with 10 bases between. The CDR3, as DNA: TGTGCCAGCAGCTTGGGGCTAGACCTCACAGATACGCAGTATTTT. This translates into CASSLGLDLTDTQYF. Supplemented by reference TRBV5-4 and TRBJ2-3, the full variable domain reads ETGVTQSPTHLIKTRGQQVTLRCSSQSGHNTVSWYQQALGQGPQFIFQYYREEENGRGNFPPRFSGLQFPNYSSELNVNALELDDSALYLCASSLGLDLTDTQYFGPGTRLTVL.

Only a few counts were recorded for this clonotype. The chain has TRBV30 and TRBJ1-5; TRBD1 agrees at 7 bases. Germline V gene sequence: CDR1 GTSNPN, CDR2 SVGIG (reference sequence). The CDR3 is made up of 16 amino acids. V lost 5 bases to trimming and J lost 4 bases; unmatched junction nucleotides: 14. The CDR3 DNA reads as TGTGCCTGGGCTACGAATTACAGGGGATATAATCAGCCCCAGCATTTT. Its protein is CAWATNYRGYNQPQHF.

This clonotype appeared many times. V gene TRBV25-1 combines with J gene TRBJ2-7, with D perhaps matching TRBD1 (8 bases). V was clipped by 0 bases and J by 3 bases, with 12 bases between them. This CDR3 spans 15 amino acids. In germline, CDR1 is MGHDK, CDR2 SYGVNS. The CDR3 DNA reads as TGTGCCAGCAGTGAATATACAGGGGGGGGCTACGAGCAGTACTTC. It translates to CASSEYTGGGYEQYF.

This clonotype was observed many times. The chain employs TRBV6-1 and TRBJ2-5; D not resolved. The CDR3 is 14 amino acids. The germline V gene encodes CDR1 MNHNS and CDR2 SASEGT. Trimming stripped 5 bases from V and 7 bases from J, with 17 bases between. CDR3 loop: CASSKGSQEWTQYF. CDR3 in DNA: TGTGCCAGCAGTAAGGGCTCCCAAGAGTGGACCCAGTACTTC.

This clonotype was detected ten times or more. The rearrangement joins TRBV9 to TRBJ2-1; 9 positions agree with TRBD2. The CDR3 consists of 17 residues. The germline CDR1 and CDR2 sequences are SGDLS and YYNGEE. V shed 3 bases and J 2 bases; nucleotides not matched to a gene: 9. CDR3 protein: CASSADSGSFAYNEQFF. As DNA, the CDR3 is TGTGCCAGCAGCGCTGATAGCGGGAGTTTCGCCTACAATGAGCAGTTCTTC.

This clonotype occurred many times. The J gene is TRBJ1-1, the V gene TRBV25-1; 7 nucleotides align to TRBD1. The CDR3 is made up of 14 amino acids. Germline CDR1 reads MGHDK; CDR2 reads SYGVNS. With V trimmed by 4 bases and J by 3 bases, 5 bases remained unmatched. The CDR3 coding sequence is TGTGCCAGCAGTGCTCTGGGACAGTACACTGAAGCTTTCTTT. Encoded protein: CASSALGQYTEAFF.

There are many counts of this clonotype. In DNA, the CDR3 is TGTGCCAGCAGCTCGGTATTCAGCAATCAGCCCCAGCATTTT. This translates into CASSSVFSNQPQHF. J is TRBJ1-5 and V is TRBV28, with D unresolved. V lost 6 bases and J 1 base, leaving 10 bases between the germline ends. Germline CDR1 is MDHEN and CDR2 is SYDVKM. The CDR3 sequence is 14 residues long.

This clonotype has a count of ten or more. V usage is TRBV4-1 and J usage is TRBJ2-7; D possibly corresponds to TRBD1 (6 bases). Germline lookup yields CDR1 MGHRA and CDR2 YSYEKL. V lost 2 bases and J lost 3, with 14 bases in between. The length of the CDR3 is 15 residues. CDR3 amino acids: CASSQRGQGNYEQYF. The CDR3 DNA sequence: TGCGCCAGCAGCCAAAGAGGGCAGGGGAACTACGAGCAGTACTTC.

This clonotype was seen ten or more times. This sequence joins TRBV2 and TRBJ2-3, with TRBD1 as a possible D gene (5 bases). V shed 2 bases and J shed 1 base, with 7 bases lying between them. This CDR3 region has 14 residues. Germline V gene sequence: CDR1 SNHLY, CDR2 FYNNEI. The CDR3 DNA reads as TGTGCCAGCAGTGAACTACAGGGCACAGATACGCAGTATTTT. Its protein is CASSELQGTDTQYF.

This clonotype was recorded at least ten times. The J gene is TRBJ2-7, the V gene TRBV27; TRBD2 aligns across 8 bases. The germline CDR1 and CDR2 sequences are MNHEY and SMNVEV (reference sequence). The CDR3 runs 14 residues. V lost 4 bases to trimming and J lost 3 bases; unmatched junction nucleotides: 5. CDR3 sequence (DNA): TGTGCCAGCAGTTCAGGAGCGGGAGTCTACGAGCAGTACTTC. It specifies CASSSGAGVYEQYF.

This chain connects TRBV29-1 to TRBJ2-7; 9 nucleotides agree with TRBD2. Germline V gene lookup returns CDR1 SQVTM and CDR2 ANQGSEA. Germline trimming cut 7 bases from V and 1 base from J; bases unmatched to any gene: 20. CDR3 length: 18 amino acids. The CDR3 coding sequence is TGCAGCGAACGCGGGGGGGCAAAGGGCAGGGTTTTTTCCTACGAGCAGTACTTC. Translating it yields CSERGGAKGRVFSYEQYF.

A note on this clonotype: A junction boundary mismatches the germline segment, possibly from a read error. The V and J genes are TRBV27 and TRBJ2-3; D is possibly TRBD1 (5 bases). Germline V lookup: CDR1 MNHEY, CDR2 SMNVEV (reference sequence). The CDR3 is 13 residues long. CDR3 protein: CASSLWATDPQYF. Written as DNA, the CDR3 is TGTGCCAGCAGTTTATGGGCGACAGATCCGCAGTACTTT.

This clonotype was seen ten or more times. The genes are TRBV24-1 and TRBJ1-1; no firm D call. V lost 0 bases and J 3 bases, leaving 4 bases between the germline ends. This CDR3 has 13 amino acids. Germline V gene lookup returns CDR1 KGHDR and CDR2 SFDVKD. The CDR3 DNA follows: TGTGCCACCAGTGATTTGGGAGACACTGAAGCTTTCTTT. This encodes CATSDLGDTEAFF.

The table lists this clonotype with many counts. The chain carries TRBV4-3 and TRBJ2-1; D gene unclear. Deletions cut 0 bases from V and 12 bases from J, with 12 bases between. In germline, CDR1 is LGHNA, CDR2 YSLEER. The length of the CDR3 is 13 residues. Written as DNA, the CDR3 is TGCGCCAGCAGCCAAGATATTTTAGGGATGCAGTTCTTC. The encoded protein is CASSQDILGMQFF.

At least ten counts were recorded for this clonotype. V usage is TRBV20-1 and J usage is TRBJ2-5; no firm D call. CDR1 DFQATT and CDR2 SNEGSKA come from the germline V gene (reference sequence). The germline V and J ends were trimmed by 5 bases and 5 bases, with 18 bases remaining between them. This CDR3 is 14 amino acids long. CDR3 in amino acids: CSASSYRATETQYF. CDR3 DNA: TGCAGTGCTTCGTCGTATAGGGCGACGGAGACCCAGTACTTC.

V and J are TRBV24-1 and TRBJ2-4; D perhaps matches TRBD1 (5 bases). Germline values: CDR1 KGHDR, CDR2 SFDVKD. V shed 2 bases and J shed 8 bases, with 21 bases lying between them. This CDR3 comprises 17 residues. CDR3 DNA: TGTGCCACCAGTGATTCTACGGCAGGGAAGGATACGGACATTCAGTACTTC. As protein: CATSDSTAGKDTDIQYF.

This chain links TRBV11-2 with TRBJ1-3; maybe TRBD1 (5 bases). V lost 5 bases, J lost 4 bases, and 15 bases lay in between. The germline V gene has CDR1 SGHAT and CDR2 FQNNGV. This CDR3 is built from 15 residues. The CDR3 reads CASSRDFSNGNTIYF. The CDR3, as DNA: TGTGCCAGCAGCCGGGACTTTTCGAACGGAAACACCATATATTTT.

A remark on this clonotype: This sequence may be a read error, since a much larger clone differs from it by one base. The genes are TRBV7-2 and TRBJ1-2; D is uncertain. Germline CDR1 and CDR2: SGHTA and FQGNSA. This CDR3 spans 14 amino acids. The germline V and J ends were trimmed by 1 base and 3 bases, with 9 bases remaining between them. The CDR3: CASSLVQIDYGYTF. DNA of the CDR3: TGTGCCAGCAGCTTAGTGCAGATTGACTATGGCTACACCTTC.

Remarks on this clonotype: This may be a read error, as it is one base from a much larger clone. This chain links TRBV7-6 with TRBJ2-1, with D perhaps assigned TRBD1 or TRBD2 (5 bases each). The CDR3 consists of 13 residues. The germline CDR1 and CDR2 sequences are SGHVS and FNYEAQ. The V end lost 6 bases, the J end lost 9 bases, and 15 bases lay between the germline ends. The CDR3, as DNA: TGTGCCAGCAGTAACGAAAAGAGGGGTGAGCAGTTCTTC. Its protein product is CASSNEKRGEQFF.

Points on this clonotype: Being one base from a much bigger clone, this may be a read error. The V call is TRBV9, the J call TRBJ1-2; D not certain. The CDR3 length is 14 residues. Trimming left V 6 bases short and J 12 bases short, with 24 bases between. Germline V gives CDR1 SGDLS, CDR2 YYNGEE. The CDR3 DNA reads TGTGCCAGCACCCCAGCCGAGGGAGGACTGGGCAACACCTTC. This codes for CASTPAEGGLGNTF.

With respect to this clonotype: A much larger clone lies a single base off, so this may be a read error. CDR3 amino acids: CASSMKRGPRDYGNTF. The CDR3 nucleotides are TGTGCCAGTAGTATGAAGAGAGGTCCACGCGACTATGGCAACACCTTC. This chain links TRBV19 with TRBJ1-2; D unresolved. Germline values: CDR1 LNHDA, CDR2 SQIVND (reference sequence). The CDR3 loop spans 16 amino acids.

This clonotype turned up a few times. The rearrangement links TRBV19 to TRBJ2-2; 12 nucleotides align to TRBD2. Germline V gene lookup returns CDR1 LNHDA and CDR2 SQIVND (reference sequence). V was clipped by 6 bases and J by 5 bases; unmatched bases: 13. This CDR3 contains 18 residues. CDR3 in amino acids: CASRTPPELAGGTGELFF. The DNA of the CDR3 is TGTGCCAGTAGGACTCCCCCCGAACTAGCGGGGGGAACCGGGGAGCTGTTTTTT.

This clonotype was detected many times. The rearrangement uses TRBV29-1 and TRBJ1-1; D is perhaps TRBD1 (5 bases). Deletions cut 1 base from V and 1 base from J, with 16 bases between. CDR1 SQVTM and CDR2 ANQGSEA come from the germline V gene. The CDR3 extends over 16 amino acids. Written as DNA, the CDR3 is TGCAGCGTTGAAGGGCAGGGCCTCTCCTGGAACACTGAAGCTTTCTTT. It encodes CSVEGQGLSWNTEAFF.

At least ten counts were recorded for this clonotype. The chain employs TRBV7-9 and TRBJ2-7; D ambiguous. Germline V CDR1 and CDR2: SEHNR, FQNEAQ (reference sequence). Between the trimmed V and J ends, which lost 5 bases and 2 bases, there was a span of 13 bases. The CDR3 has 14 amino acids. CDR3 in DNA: TGTGCCAGCAGCCCGGGCCACACCACCTACGAGCAGTACTTC. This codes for CASSPGHTTYEQYF.

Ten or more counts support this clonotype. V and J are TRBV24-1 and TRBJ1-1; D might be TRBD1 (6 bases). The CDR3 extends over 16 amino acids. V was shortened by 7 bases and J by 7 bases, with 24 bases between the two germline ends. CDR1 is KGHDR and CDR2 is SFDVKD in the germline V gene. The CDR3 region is CATRGSTDTGKSEAFF. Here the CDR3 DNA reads TGTGCCACCAGAGGCAGTACGGATACAGGGAAAAGTGAAGCTTTCTTT.

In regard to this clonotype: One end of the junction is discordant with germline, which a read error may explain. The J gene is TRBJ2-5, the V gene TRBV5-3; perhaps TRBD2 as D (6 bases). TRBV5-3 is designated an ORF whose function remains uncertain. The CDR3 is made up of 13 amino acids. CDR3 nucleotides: TGTACCAGCAGCTTTTGGACTAAAGAGACCCAGTACTTC. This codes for CTSSFWTKETQYF.

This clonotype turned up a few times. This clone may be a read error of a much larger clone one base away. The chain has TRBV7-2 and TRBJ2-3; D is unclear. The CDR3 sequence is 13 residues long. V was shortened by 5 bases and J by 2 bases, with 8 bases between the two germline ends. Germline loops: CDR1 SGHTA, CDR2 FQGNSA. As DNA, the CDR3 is TGTGCCAGCAGCCTGTACCTCACAGATACGCAGTATTTT. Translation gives CASSLYLTDTQYF.

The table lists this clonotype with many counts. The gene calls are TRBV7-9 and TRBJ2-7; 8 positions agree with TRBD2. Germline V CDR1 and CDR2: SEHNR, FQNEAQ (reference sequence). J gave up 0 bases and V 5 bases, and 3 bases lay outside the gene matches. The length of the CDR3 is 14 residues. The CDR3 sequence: CASSLSGSSYEQYF. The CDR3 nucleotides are TGTGCCAGCAGCCTGAGCGGGAGCTCCTACGAGCAGTACTTC.

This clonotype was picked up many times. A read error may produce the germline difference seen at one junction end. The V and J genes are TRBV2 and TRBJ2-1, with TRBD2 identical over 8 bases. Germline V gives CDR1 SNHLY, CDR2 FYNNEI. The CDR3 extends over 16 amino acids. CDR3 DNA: TGTGCCAGCCAGGAGGGTAGCGGGACGTCCAACAATGGGCAGTTCTTC. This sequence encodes CASQEGSGTSNNGQFF.